These T cell receptor beta chains were read from a single sample in a study of vaccination effects on CD4 cells after COVID-19. The assay was immunoSEQ multiplex PCR, and TCRdb's table has in-frame clones only and misses some. The repertoire consists of about 25,000 clones, with about three quarters occurring once and the leading ten covering under 30%. These TCRs are of unknown antigen specificity. Sample: CD4+ T cells from PBMCs cultured with HCoV-NL63 spike peptides, taken after COVID-19 vaccination. The receptors were sampled from a human donor who received a COVID-19 vaccine. Both conserved end residues are part of each CDR3. A D gene is named only where the DNA matches it firmly. Some rows mark clone size as missing; the rest say once, few, many or name a class of expanded clone.

.	TRBV2	.	TRBJ1-5	TGTGCCAGCAGGTTTACAGGTATCGGGCCCCAGCATTTT	CASRFTGIGPQHF
.	TRBV19	TRBD1	TRBJ2-7	TGTGCCAGTAGTTCGAGACAGGGCCCAGCCTACGAGCAGTACTTC	CASSSRQGPAYEQYF
.	TRBV18	.	TRBJ2-7	TGTGCCAGCTCCTTAGGGACTGGCCCCTACGAGCAGTACTTC	CASSLGTGPYEQYF
.	TRBV6-2/TRBV6-3	TRBD1	TRBJ1-6	TGTGCCAGCAGTTACTTATGGACAGGGGGCGCTTCGAAGGATAATTCACCCCTCCACTTT	CASSYLWTGGASKDNSPLHF
.	TRBV24-1	TRBD1	TRBJ2-1	TGTGCCACCAGTGATACCGGGACAGGGGAGGAGAATGAGCAGTTCTTC	CATSDTGTGEENEQFF
.	TRBV3-1/TRBV3-2	.	TRBJ2-2	TGTGCCAGCAGCCAAACAGGGAACCCCGGGGAGCTGTTTTTT	CASSQTGNPGELFF
.	TRBV27	.	TRBJ2-1	TGTGCCAGCAGACGGAGCTCCTACAATGAGCAGTTCTTC	CASRRSSYNEQFF
.	TRBV28	.	TRBJ1-1	TGTGCCAGCAGTTTACGAGTGAACACTGAAGCTTTCTTT	CASSLRVNTEAFF
.	TRBV20-1	TRBD2	TRBJ2-3	TGCAGTGCTAGTGCAGCCAGACTAGCGGGGACAGATACGCAGTATTTT	CSASAARLAGTDTQYF
.	TRBV4-1	.	TRBJ2-6	TGCGCCAGCAGCCAAGCTACAGGCTCTGGGGCCAACGTCCTGACTTTC	CASSQATGSGANVLTF
few	TRBV5-4	.	TRBJ2-3	TGTGCCAGCAGCTTGCGCCAGTTCACAGATACGCAGTATTTT	CASSLRQFTDTQYF
.	TRBV27	.	TRBJ2-2	TGTGCCAGCAGGCCCCGTCCCGGGGAGCTGTTTTTT	CASRPRPGELFF
.	TRBV2	.	TRBJ1-1	TGTGCCAGCACGTGGGAAGCCAACACTGAAGCTTTCTTT	CASTWEANTEAFF
.	TRBV11-2	.	TRBJ1-2	TGTGCCAGCAGCTTAGATTGGGCAACCAACTATGGCTACACCTTC	CASSLDWATNYGYTF
.	TRBV7-2	.	TRBJ1-3	TGTGCCAGCAGCCAAGGGCAGGGGCGGGCTGGAAACACCATATATTTT	CASSQGQGRAGNTIYF
.	TRBV29-1	.	TRBJ2-7	TGCAGCGTTGGATATGGCCGGCTTAGCTCCTACGAGCAGTACTTC	CSVGYGRLSSYEQYF
.	TRBV30	.	TRBJ2-6	TGTGCCTGGAGCACCGACAGCCTTGGGGCCAACGTCCTGACTTTC	CAWSTDSLGANVLTF
few	TRBV11-2	TRBD2	TRBJ2-1	TGTGCCAGCAGCTCACTAGCGGGTCGTGACAATGAGCAGTTCTTC	CASSSLAGRDNEQFF
.	TRBV9	TRBD2	TRBJ2-1	TGTGCCAGCAGCGTAGCTGGCGGGAGGGCCTACAATGAGCAGTTCTTC	CASSVAGGRAYNEQFF
.	TRBV5-4	TRBD2	TRBJ2-1	TGTGCCAGCAGCAGCAGCGGGGGGGCCTACAATGAGCAGTTCTTC	CASSSSGGAYNEQFF
.	TRBV14	.	TRBJ2-7	TGTGCCAGCAGCCAACTGGACAGAAGCTCCTACGAGCAGTACTTC	CASSQLDRSSYEQYF
.	TRBV12-5	.	TRBJ1-1	TGTGCTAGTGGCCAAGGGGTTGAAGCTTTCTTT	CASGQGVEAFF
.	TRBV13	.	TRBJ1-3	TGTGCCAGCAGCCTAAGGGGCCGAAACACCATATATTTT	CASSLRGRNTIYF
.	TRBV9	.	TRBJ2-5	TGTGCCAGCAGCCTAGACTCTGGCAGAGGAGAGACCCAGTACTTC	CASSLDSGRGETQYF
few	TRBV6-2/TRBV6-3	.	TRBJ1-2	TGTGCCAGCAGTTACTCCCGGGGCTGGAACTATGGCTACACCTTC	CASSYSRGWNYGYTF
.	TRBV2	.	TRBJ1-2	TGTGCCAGCAGTGCGCCCGGACAGCGGGTCAATGCCTACACCTTC	CASSAPGQRVNAYTF
.	TRBV9	.	TRBJ1-2	TGTGCCAGCCGAGGGATTAACTATGGCTACACCTTC	CASRGINYGYTF
.	TRBV18	TRBD1	TRBJ2-7	TGTGCCAGCTCACCGCCCAAGGCCGGGACAGGGATCCACGAGCAGTACTTC	CASSPPKAGTGIHEQYF
.	TRBV5-6	TRBD1	TRBJ2-3	TGTGCCAGCAGCAACGACCTTCAGGGGGCTCGGACAGATACGCAGTATTTT	CASSNDLQGARTDTQYF
.	TRBV6-5	.	TRBJ1-2	TGTGCCAGCAGTTCCCGGACAGACAATAACTATGGCTACACCTTC	CASSSRTDNNYGYTF
.	TRBV28	.	TRBJ2-7	TGTGCCAGCAGTTTACCCACAGGCTACGAGCAGTACTTC	CASSLPTGYEQYF
.	TRBV6-5	TRBD1	TRBJ1-2	TGTGCCAGCATACCGGACAGGCCCATTCTAGGCTACACCTTC	CASIPDRPILGYTF
.	TRBV7-8	TRBD1	TRBJ2-7	TGTGCCAGCAGCATCGGGACAGGAGGAGTCTACGAGCAGTACTTC	CASSIGTGGVYEQYF
.	TRBV7-9	TRBD1	TRBJ1-3	TGTGCCAGCAGCCGCCGGACAGGGAAGTCCGGAAACACCATATATTTT	CASSRRTGKSGNTIYF
.	TRBV6-5	.	TRBJ1-4	TGTGCCAGCAGTTACAAAGGGGTAAATGAAAAACTGTTTTTT	CASSYKGVNEKLFF